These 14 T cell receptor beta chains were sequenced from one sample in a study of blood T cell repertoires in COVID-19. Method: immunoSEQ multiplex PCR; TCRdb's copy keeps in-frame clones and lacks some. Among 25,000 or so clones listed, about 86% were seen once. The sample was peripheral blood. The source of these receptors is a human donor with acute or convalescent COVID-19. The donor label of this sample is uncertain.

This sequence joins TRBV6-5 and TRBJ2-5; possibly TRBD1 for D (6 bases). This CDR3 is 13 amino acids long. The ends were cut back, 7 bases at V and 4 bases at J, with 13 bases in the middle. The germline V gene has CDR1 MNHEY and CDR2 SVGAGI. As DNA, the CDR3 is TGTGCCAGCACGGGCAGGGGTAGAGAGACCCAGTACTTC. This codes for CASTGRGRETQYF.

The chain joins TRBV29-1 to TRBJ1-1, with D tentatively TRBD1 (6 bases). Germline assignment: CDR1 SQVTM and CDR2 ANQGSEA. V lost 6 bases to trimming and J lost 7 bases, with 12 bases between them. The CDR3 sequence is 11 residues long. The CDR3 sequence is CSVYRDSEAFF. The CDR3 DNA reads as TGCAGCGTCTACAGGGATAGTGAAGCTTTCTTT. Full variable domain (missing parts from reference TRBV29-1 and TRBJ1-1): SAVISQKPSRDICQRGTSLTIQCQVDSQVTMMFWYRQQPGQSLTLIATANQGSEATYESGFVIDKFPISRPNLTFSTLTVSNMSPEDSSIYLCSVYRDSEAFFGQGTRLTVV.

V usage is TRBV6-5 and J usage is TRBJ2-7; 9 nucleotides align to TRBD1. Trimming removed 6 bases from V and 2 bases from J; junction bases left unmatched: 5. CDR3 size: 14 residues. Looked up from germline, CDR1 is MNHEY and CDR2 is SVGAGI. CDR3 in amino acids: CASRRDRAAYEQYF. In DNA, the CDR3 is TGTGCCAGCAGAAGGGACAGGGCCGCCTACGAGCAGTACTTC.

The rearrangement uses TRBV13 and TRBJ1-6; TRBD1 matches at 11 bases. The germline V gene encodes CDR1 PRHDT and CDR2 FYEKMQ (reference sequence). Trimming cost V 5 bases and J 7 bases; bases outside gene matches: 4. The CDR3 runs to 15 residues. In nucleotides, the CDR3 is TGTGCCAGCAGCGGACGGACAGGGGGCAATTCACCCCTCCACTTT. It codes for CASSGRTGGNSPLHF.

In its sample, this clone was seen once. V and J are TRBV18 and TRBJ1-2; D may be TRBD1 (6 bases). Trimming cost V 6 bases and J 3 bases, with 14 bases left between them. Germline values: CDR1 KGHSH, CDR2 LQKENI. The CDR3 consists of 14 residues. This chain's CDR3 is CASSQTGLDYGYTF. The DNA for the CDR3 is TGTGCCAGCTCCCAAACAGGGCTCGACTATGGCTACACCTTC.

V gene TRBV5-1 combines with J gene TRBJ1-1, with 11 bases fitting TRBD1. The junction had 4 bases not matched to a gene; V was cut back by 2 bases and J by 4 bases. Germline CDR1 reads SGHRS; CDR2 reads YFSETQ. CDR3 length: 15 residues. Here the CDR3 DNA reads TGCGCCAGCAGCTTAACCGGGACAGGGGGCACTGAAGCTTTCTTT. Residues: CASSLTGTGGTEAFF.

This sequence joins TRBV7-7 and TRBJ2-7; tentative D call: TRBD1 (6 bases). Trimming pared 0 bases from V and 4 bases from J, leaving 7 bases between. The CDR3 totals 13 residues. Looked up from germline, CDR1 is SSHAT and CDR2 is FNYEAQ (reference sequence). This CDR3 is CASSLAGGYEQYF. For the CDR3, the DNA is TGTGCCAGCAGCTTAGCAGGGGGATACGAGCAGTACTTC.

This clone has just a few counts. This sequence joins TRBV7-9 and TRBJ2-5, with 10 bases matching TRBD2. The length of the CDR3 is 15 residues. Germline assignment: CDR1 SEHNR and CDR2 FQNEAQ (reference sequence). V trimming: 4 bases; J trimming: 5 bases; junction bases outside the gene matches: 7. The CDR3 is CASSSPSGRSETQYF. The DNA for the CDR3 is TGTGCCAGCAGCTCACCTAGCGGGAGATCGGAGACCCAGTACTTC.

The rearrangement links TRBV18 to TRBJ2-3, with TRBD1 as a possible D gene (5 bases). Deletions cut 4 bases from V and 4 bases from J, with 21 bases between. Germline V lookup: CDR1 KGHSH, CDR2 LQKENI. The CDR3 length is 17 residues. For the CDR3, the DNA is TGTGCCAGCTCACAAACCCAACAGGCGGCTAGTGCAGATACGCAGTATTTT. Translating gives CASSQTQQAASADTQYF.

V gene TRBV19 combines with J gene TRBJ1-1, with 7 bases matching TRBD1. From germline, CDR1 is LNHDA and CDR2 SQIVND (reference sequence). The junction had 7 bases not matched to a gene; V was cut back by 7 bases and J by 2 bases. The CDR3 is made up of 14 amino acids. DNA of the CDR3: TGTGCCAGTATGACAGGGACCTCCAACACTGAAGCTTTCTTT. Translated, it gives CASMTGTSNTEAFF.

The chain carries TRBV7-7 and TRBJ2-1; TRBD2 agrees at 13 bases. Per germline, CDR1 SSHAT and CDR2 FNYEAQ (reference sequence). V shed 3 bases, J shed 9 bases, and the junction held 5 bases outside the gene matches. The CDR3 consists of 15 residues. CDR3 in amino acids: CASSLGTSGESEQFF. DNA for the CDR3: TGTGCCAGCAGCTTGGGGACTAGCGGGGAGAGTGAGCAGTTCTTC. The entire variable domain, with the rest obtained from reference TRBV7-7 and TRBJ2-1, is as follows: GAGVSQSPRYKVTKRGQDVTLRCDPISSHATLYWYQQALGQGPEFLTYFNYEAQPDKSGLPSDRFSAERPEGSISTLTIQRTEQRDSAMYRCASSLGTSGESEQFFGPGTRLTVL.

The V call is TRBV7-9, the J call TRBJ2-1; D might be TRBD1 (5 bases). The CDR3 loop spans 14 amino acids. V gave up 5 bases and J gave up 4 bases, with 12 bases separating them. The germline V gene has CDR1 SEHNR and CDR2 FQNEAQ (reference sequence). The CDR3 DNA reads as TGTGCCAGCAGCCCTTGGACACTGTACAATGAGCAGTTCTTC. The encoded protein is CASSPWTLYNEQFF.

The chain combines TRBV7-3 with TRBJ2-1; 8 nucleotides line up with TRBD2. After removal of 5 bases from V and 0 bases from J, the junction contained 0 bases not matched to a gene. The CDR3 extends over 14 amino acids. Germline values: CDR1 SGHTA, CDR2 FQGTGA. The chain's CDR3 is CASSSGSSYNEQFF. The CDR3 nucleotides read TGTGCCAGCAGCAGCGGGAGCTCCTACAATGAGCAGTTCTTC.

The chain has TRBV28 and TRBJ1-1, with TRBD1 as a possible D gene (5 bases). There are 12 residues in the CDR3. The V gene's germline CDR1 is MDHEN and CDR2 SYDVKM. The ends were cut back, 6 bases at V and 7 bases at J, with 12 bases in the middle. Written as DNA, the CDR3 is TGTGCCAGCAGCCCCCTCCAGGGTGAAGCTTTCTTT. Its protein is CASSPLQGEAFF.